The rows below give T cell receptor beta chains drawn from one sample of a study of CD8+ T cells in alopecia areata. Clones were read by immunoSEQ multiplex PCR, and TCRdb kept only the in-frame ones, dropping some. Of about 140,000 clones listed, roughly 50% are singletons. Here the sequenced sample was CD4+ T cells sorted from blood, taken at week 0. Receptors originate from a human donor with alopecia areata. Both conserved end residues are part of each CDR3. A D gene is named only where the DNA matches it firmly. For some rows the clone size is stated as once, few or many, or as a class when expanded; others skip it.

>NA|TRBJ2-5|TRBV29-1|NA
CSVAQSQETQYF
TGCAGCGTTGCTCAGTCCCAAGAGACCCAGTACTTC
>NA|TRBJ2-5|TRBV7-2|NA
CASSSAEGTQYF
TGTGCCAGCAGCTCGGCGGAGGGGACCCAGTACTTC
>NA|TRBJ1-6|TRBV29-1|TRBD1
CSVRTGTPNNSPLHF
TGCAGCGTCAGGACAGGAACGCCAAATAATTCACCCCTCCACTTT
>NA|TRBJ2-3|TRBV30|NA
CAWSPQTGTQYF
TGTGCCTGGAGTCCCCAGACCGGAACGCAGTATTTT
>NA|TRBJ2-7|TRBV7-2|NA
CASSLGGGAAEQYF
TGTGCCAGCAGCTTAGGAGGGGGGGCGGCCGAGCAGTACTTC
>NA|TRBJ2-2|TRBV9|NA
CASSPEGMNTGELFF
TGTGCCAGCAGCCCCGAGGGCATGAACACCGGGGAGCTGTTTTTT
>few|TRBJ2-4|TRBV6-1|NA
CATWGAKNIQYF
TGTGCCACCTGGGGGGCCAAAAACATTCAGTACTTC
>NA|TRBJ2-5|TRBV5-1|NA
CASSLGGAATQETQYF
TGCGCCAGCAGCTTGGGGGGCGCAGCGACCCAAGAGACCCAGTACTTC
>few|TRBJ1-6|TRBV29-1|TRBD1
CSVRDGGTVPSPLHF
TGCAGCGTCCGAGATGGTGGGACAGTGCCTTCACCCCTCCACTTT
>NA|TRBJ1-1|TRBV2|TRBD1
CASTRDREVTEAFF
TGTGCCAGCACCCGGGACAGGGAGGTCACTGAAGCTTTCTTT
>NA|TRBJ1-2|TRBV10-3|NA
CAITAAQGYGYTF
TGTGCCATCACGGCAGCACAGGGCTATGGCTACACCTTC
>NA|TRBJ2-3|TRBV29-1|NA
CSVDSSSLSTDTQYF
TGCAGCGTTGACTCCAGCTCGCTGAGCACAGATACGCAGTATTTT
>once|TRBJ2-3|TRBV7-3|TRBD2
CASSGVGASGETSTDTQYF
TGTGCCAGCAGCGGGGTGGGGGCTAGCGGGGAGACTAGCACAGATACGCAGTATTTT
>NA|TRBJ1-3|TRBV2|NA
CASGSGNTIYF
TGTGCCAGCGGTTCTGGAAACACCATATATTTT
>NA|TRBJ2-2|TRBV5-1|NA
CASSRQGSGNTGELFF
TGCGCCAGCAGCCGTCAGGGCTCGGGGAACACCGGGGAGCTGTTTTTT
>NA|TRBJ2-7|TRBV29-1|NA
CSVAGQFYEQYF
TGCAGCGTTGCCGGACAGTTCTACGAGCAGTACTTC
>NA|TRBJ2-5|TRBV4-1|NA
CASSQGGTRYEAQYF
TGCGCCAGCAGCCAAGGAGGTACCCGCTATGAGGCCCAGTACTTC
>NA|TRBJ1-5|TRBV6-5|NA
CASSSLEGGNQPQHF
TGTGCCAGCAGCTCTCTGGAGGGGGGGAATCAGCCCCAGCATTTT
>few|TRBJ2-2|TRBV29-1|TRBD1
CSVGQGVTGELFF
TGCAGCGTTGGACAGGGGGTGACCGGGGAGCTGTTTTTT
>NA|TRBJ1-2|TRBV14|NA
CASRGTENYGYTF
TGTGCCAGCAGAGGGACGGAAAACTATGGCTACACCTTC
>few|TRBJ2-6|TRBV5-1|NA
CASSLAGGVGANVLTF
TGCGCCAGCAGCTTGGCCGGTGGGGTCGGGGCCAACGTCCTGACTTTC
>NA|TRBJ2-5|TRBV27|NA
CASSNHRMEYF
TGTGCCAGCTCAAATCACAGGATGGAGTACTTC
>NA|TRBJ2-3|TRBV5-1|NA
CASSVGGEGTDTQYF
TGCGCCAGCAGTGTCGGGGGAGAAGGCACAGATACGCAGTATTTT
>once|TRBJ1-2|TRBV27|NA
CASSPTGARGGGYTF
TGTGCCAGCAGTCCCACAGGTGCTCGTGGGGGAGGCTACACCTTC
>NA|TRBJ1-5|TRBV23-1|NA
CASSQPWAGKGSNQPQHF
TGCGCCAGCAGTCAACCCTGGGCAGGGAAGGGTAGCAATCAGCCCCAGCATTTT
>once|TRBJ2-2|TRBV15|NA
CATSSPVQGYTGELFF
TGTGCCACCAGCAGTCCGGTACAGGGATACACCGGGGAGCTGTTTTTT
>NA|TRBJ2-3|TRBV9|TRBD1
CASNRDRGSDTQYF
TGTGCCAGCAACAGGGACAGGGGATCAGATACGCAGTATTTT
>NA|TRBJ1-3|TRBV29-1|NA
CSVAGPGNTIYF
TGCAGCGTTGCGGGGCCTGGAAACACCATATATTTT
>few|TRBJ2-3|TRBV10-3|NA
CAISDRPTTDTQYF
TGTGCCATCAGTGATAGGCCTACCACAGATACGCAGTATTTT
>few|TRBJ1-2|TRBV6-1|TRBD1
CASSEALRTGGGGGYTF
TGTGCCAGCAGTGAAGCGCTTCGGACAGGGGGCGGTGGCGGCTACACCTTC
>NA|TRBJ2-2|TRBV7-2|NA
CASSSYTRTGELFF
TGTGCCAGCAGCTCGTACACCCGAACCGGGGAGCTGTTTTTT
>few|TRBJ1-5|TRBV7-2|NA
CASSLGEGWEGNQPQHF
TGTGCCAGCAGCTTAGGCGAGGGATGGGAGGGCAATCAGCCCCAGCATTTT